This entry lists 5 T cell receptor beta chains sequenced from one sample in a study of naive and memory T cell subsets. TCR cDNA received a 3' ligated oligonucleotide that carried a UMI. Four PCR rounds used nested alpha and beta constant region primers plus the SP2 primer. TCRdb processed the 5' RACE reads anew with MiXCR; each CDR3 protein has one entry. The table has 45,000 to 55,000 distinct CDR3 sequences, over 3.5% seen once. These receptors were taken from a female donor in good health.

This clonotype was seen many times. The J gene is TRBJ1-1, the V gene TRBV19; the D gene is possibly TRBD1 (5 bases). From germline, CDR1 is LNHDA and CDR2 SQIVND (reference sequence). The germline V and J ends were trimmed by 7 bases and 10 bases, with 22 bases remaining between them. The length of the CDR3 is 14 residues. For the CDR3, the DNA is TGTGCCAGTATAACGGGACTCCGCATCCCAGGAGCTTTCTTT. The encoded protein is CASITGLRIPGAFF.

The sample holds many counts of this clonotype. The V and J genes are TRBV5-1 and TRBJ2-3, with D perhaps TRBD1 or TRBD2 (6 bases each). This CDR3 has 15 residues. V lost 4 bases and J lost 4, with 16 bases in between. CDR1 and CDR2 (germline): SGHRS, YFSETQ. This CDR3 is CASSQLGGGSDTQYF. The CDR3, as DNA: TGCGCCAGCAGCCAACTAGGGGGAGGATCAGATACGCAGTATTTT.

This clonotype was counted at least ten times. V and J are TRBV12-3 or TRBV12-4 and TRBJ2-2; TRBD1 agrees at 11 bases. The CDR3 consists of 15 residues. The trim removed 5 bases at V and 5 bases at J, leaving 4 bases unmatched. The CDR3 reads CASSGTGGSTGELFF. DNA for the CDR3: TGTGCCAGCAGTGGGACAGGGGGTTCAACCGGGGAGCTGTTTTTT.

This clonotype was seen a few times. The CDR3 sequence is CASSQVIAGTEQFF. DNA for the CDR3: TGCGCCAGCAGCCAGGTGATAGCGGGGACCGAGCAGTTCTTC. The chain links TRBV5-1 to TRBJ2-1; TRBD2 agrees at 8 bases. With 4 bases clipped from V and 10 bases from J, the junction kept 10 bases outside the gene matches. There are 14 residues in the CDR3. The germline V gene has CDR1 SGHRS and CDR2 YFSETQ.

This clonotype showed up many times. The rearrangement links TRBV29-1 to TRBJ2-1, with 11 positions matching TRBD1. The germline CDR1 and CDR2 sequences are SQVTM and ANQGSEA. V trimming: 8 bases; J trimming: 9 bases; junction bases outside the gene matches: 6. The CDR3 is 12 amino acids. The CDR3 DNA reads TGCAGCAAAAGGACAGGGGGCTCTGAGCAGTTCTTC. Protein sequence: CSKRTGGSEQFF.